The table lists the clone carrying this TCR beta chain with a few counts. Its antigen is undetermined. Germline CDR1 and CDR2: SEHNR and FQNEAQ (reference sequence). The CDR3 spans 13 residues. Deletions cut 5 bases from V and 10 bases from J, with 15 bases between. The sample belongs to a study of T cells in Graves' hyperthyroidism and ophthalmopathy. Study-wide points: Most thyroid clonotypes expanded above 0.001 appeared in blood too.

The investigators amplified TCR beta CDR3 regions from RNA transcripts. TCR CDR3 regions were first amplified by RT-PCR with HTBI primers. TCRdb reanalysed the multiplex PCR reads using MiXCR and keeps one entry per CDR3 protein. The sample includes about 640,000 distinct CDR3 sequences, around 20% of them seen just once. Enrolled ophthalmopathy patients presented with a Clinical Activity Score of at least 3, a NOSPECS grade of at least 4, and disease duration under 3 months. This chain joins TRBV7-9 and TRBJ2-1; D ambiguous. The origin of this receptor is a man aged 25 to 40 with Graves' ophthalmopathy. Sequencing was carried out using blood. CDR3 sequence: CASSAPLFGEQFF. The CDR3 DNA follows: TGTGCCAGCAGCGCACCCCTCTTCGGGGAGCAGTTCTTC.